One T cell receptor beta chain is described in this entry. The antigen remains unidentified. Researchers used template switching to add UMIs featuring a 6-nucleotide sample barcode. TCRdb reprocessed the 5' RACE reads and stores each CDR3 protein as one record, lacking DNA. The listing contains around 370,000 distinct CDR3 sequences. Germline V CDR1 and CDR2: SGHTA, FQGNSA. The CDR3 spans 15 residues. The data belong to a study of monozygotic twins with inflammatory bowel disease. Study outcomes and limitations: Cells of different T cell subtypes could not be told apart. The analysis yielded no support for one strong signal or clonotype associated with IBD. Researchers report that IBD patients shared fewer clonotypes with others than healthy twins, especially amid disease activity.

This sequence was found in a human donor with ulcerative colitis or Crohn's disease, or a healthy co-twin of an affected twin (not recorded which). Sequenced input: blood. The V gene is TRBV7-2, the J gene TRBJ1-2; the TCRdb call, TRBD1, lacks DNA for checking. CDR3 sequence reads: CASSARTLVNYGYTF.